One sample yielded the 17 T cell receptor beta chains listed below, sequenced in a study of blood T cell repertoires in COVID-19 (dated by TCRdb to the early 2020s). Libraries were constructed by the immunoSEQ multiplex PCR assay. In TCRdb, the immuneACCESS table is reduced to in-frame sequences with V and J assigned. These tables do not hold every clone; where another copy was compared, an unresolved V gene accounts for under half, and the others remain unexplained. Present in this sample are fewer than 300,000 clones, about 80% of which were seen just once. Of the sample, about 3.5% falls within the top ten clones. The sample comprised peripheral blood. These receptors all come from a woman of 80 years or more with acute or convalescent COVID-19.

This clone was seen just once. J is TRBJ2-1 and V is TRBV13; 11 bases align to TRBD2. In germline, CDR1 is PRHDT, CDR2 FYEKMQ (reference sequence). This CDR3 contains 18 residues. V lost 2 bases and J lost 2; bases outside the gene matches: 8. CDR3 sequence: CASSLIAGGRFPYNEQFF. The DNA of the CDR3 is TGTGCCAGCAGCTTAATAGCGGGGGGGCGGTTCCCCTACAATGAGCAGTTCTTC.

The chain recombines TRBV19 with TRBJ2-3, with a weak D call TRBD2 (5 bases). Between the trimmed V and J ends, which lost 3 bases and 1 base, there was a span of 8 bases. This CDR3 is built from 14 residues. Germline CDR1 reads LNHDA; CDR2 reads SQIVND (reference sequence). The CDR3 region has the DNA TGTGCCAGTAGTATTAACGGGGGCACAGATACGCAGTATTTT. Protein: CASSINGGTDTQYF.

The rearrangement links TRBV3-1 (or the pseudogene TRBV3-2) to TRBJ2-4; 9 nucleotides line up with TRBD2. Germline trimming cut 1 base from V and 5 bases from J; bases unmatched to any gene: 0. Germline V CDR1 and CDR2: LGHDT, YNNKEL (reference sequence). The CDR3 extends over 14 amino acids. This chain's CDR3 is CASSQGLAENIQYF. CDR3 coding DNA: TGTGCCAGCAGCCAAGGACTAGCGGAAAACATTCAGTACTTC.

The genes are TRBV19 and TRBJ1-2; D not resolved. The germline V and J ends were trimmed by 2 bases and 3 bases, with 7 bases remaining between them. The germline V gene encodes CDR1 LNHDA and CDR2 SQIVND (reference sequence). The CDR3 sequence is 13 residues long. The CDR3 DNA sequence: TGTGCCAGTAGTATATCCGCAGACTATGGCTACACCTTC. It specifies CASSISADYGYTF.

V and J are TRBV7-2 and TRBJ2-7, with TRBD2 matching over 9 bases. The CDR3 is 14 amino acids. The J segment lost 5 bases and the V segment lost 0 bases, leaving 2 bases of the junction unmatched. Germline V lookup: CDR1 SGHTA, CDR2 FQGNSA. CDR3 sequence: CASSLALAGHEQYF. CDR3 nucleotides: TGTGCCAGCAGCTTAGCCCTAGCGGGACACGAGCAGTACTTC.

V is TRBV5-1 and J is TRBJ2-4; 10 nucleotides line up with TRBD1. Per germline, CDR1 SGHRS and CDR2 YFSETQ. Trimming at V came to 0 bases and at J to 6 bases, leaving 6 bases not matched to a gene. This CDR3 has 16 amino acids. Written as DNA, the CDR3 is TGCGCCAGCAGCTTGGGGCGACAGGGGGCGGGAAACATTCAGTACTTC. This codes for CASSLGRQGAGNIQYF.

V and J are TRBV6-5 and TRBJ1-3, with D perhaps matching TRBD1 (5 bases). The CDR3 spans 14 residues. Germline V gene data show CDR1 as MNHEY and CDR2 as SVGAGI. Trimming shortened V by 5 bases and J by 2 bases, and 10 bases separated the two germline ends. CDR3 sequence reads: CASSRGTTGNTIYF. CDR3 DNA sequence: TGTGCCAGCAGTCGGGGGACCACTGGAAACACCATATATTTT.

This rearrangement joins TRBV19 to TRBJ2-1; maybe TRBD1 (5 bases). V gave up 3 bases and J gave up 6 bases, with 18 bases separating them. The CDR3 consists of 16 residues. Per the germline V gene, CDR1 is LNHDA and CDR2 is SQIVND (reference sequence). In nucleotides, the CDR3 is TGTGCCAGTAGTATTTTGGGGCAGGTCCTCACCAATGAGCAGTTCTTC. It encodes CASSILGQVLTNEQFF.

J is TRBJ1-1 and V is TRBV6-5, with 9 bases identical to TRBD1. This CDR3 contains 15 residues. Germline V gene lookup returns CDR1 MNHEY and CDR2 SVGAGI. J was trimmed by 4 bases and V by 0 bases; bases with no gene match: 3. The CDR3 DNA reads TGTGCCAGCAGTTACTCTCGGGACAGGGTCACTGAAGCTTTCTTT. Protein product: CASSYSRDRVTEAFF.

The chain links TRBV3-1 (or the pseudogene TRBV3-2) to TRBJ2-1; D is uncertain. The CDR3 totals 13 residues. Germline values: CDR1 LGHDT, CDR2 YNNKEL (reference sequence). Trimming shortened V by 5 bases and J by 5 bases, and 10 bases separated the two germline ends. CDR3: CASSTQANNEQFF. In DNA form, the CDR3 reads TGTGCCAGCAGCACCCAGGCCAACAATGAGCAGTTCTTC.

The rearrangement links TRBV9 to TRBJ2-7; TRBD2 agrees at 10 bases. The CDR3 totals 15 residues. Germline-derived CDR1 and CDR2 are SGDLS and YYNGEE. With V trimmed by 2 bases and J by 5 bases, 7 bases remained unmatched. The CDR3 DNA reads as TGTGCCAGCAGCGTGAATGGTCTAGCGGGGGACGAGCAGTACTTC. This encodes CASSVNGLAGDEQYF.

This clone has only a few counts. V usage is TRBV7-2 and J usage is TRBJ1-1, with 7 bases that match TRBD1. Losses at the gene ends were 2 bases for V and 4 bases for J; bases not matched to a gene: 1. The CDR3 loop spans 13 amino acids. Germline V gene lookup returns CDR1 SGHTA and CDR2 FQGNSA. CDR3 sequence reads: CASSLYRGTEAFF. CDR3 DNA: TGTGCCAGCAGCTTATACAGGGGCACTGAAGCTTTCTTT.

The chain uses TRBV5-1 and TRBJ1-2, with D possibly matching TRBD1 (6 bases). Germline CDR1 is SGHRS and CDR2 is YFSETQ. This CDR3 comprises 16 residues. V lost 0 bases and J 7 bases, leaving 19 bases between the germline ends. CDR3 in amino acids: CASSLGPSVGALGYTF. In nucleotides, the CDR3 is TGCGCCAGCAGCTTGGGACCCTCTGTGGGGGCGCTTGGCTACACCTTC. Full variable domain (remainder filled in from reference TRBV5-1 and TRBJ1-2): KAGVTQTPRYLIKTRGQQVTLSCSPISGHRSVSWYQQTPGQGLQFLFEYFSETQRNKGNFPGRFSGRQFSNSRSEMNVSTLELGDSALYLCASSLGPSVGALGYTFGSGTRLTVV.

This chain connects TRBV2 to TRBJ1-1; 7 bases are shared with TRBD1. The trim removed 4 bases at V and 4 bases at J, leaving 9 bases unmatched. This CDR3 is built from 15 residues. The V gene's germline CDR1 is SNHLY and CDR2 FYNNEI. The CDR3 DNA reads TGTGCCAGCAGTGGACAGGGATTAGAGGGCACTGAAGCTTTCTTT. Translated: CASSGQGLEGTEAFF.

This clone is a singleton in its sample. The chain uses TRBV5-1 and TRBJ2-7, with 7 bases that match TRBD2. The length of the CDR3 is 15 residues. Germline V gene sequence: CDR1 SGHRS, CDR2 YFSETQ. The junction had 7 bases not matched to a gene; V was cut back by 4 bases and J by 0 bases. CDR3 loop: CASSQRGLPSYEQYF. The CDR3 nucleotides are TGCGCCAGCAGCCAACGGGGACTACCCTCCTACGAGCAGTACTTC.

This clone was seen only once. V and J are TRBV14 and TRBJ2-3; D gene ambiguous. V was shortened by 6 bases and J by 3 bases, with 10 bases between the two germline ends. Germline CDR1 SGHDN, CDR2 FVKESK. The CDR3 consists of 13 residues. The CDR3: CASRYPGTDTQYF. The CDR3 DNA is TGTGCCAGCAGATATCCCGGGACAGATACGCAGTATTTT.

This rearrangement joins TRBV7-9 to TRBJ2-3; D remains ambiguous. CDR1 is SEHNR and CDR2 is FQNEAQ in the germline V gene (reference sequence). Trimming cost V 4 bases and J 2 bases, with 10 bases left between them. CDR3 size: 14 residues. The CDR3 here is CASSSKKNTDTQYF. In nucleotides, the CDR3 is TGTGCCAGCAGCTCCAAAAAAAACACAGATACGCAGTATTTT. The whole variable domain, remainder taken from reference TRBV7-9 and TRBJ2-3, is DTGVSQNPRHKITKRGQNVTFRCDPISEHNRLYWYRQTLGQGPEFLTYFQNEAQLEKSRLLSDRFSAERPKGSFSTLEIQRTEQGDSAMYLCASSSKKNTDTQYFGPGTRLTVL.